One and the same sample provided the 24 T cell receptor beta chains below, sequenced in a study of T-cell reconstitution after alpha-beta-depleted transplantation in children. A TCRbeta library incorporating unique molecular identifiers was prepared. TCRdb re-called the PCR reads with MiXCR, one entry per CDR3 protein. The data show hundreds of thousands of distinct CDR3 sequences, roughly 10% seen once. Sequencing was performed on PBMCs from the stem cell graft donor, taken from the stem cell graft. Every receptor here comes from a human donor who donated a stem cell graft to a child with acute lymphoblastic leukemia.

The chain links TRBV27 to TRBJ2-7, with 9 bases identical to TRBD1. V trimming: 8 bases; J trimming: 2 bases; junction bases outside the gene matches: 10. In germline, CDR1 is MNHEY, CDR2 SMNVEV (reference sequence). The CDR3 extends over 15 amino acids. The CDR3 sequence: CASGGDREWTYEQYF. CDR3 nucleotides: TGTGCCAGCGGTGGGGACAGGGAATGGACCTACGAGCAGTACTTC.

The table lists this clonotype with many counts. As DNA, the CDR3 is TGTGCCAGCAGCGTAGGCGTAGATACGCAGTATTTT. This gives the protein CASSVGVDTQYF. This chain uses TRBV9 with TRBJ2-3; D uncertain. Germline V gene lookup returns CDR1 SGDLS and CDR2 YYNGEE. The ends were cut back, 0 bases at V and 5 bases at J, with 4 bases in the middle. This CDR3 comprises 12 residues.

About this clonotype: At one end, the junction sequence differs from germline, possibly due to a read error. The CDR3 region is CSARGGAVIGTGAFF. CDR3 DNA sequence: TGCAGTGCTAGAGGGGGGGCTGTCATCGGCACTGGAGCTTTCTTT. The rearrangement links TRBV20-1 to TRBJ1-1; perhaps TRBD1 as D (6 bases). Germline assignment: CDR1 DFQATT and CDR2 SNEGSKA (reference sequence). This CDR3 is 15 amino acids long.

This clonotype was counted between two and nine times. The chain links TRBV6-1 to TRBJ1-4, with D perhaps matching TRBD1 (5 bases). In germline, CDR1 is MNHNS, CDR2 SASEGT. The CDR3 loop spans 13 amino acids. Trimming left V 5 bases short and J 6 bases short, with 10 bases between. CDR3 loop: CASSQGAYEKLFF. For the CDR3, the DNA is TGTGCCAGCAGTCAAGGGGCGTATGAAAAACTGTTTTTT.

In this sample, this clonotype turned up a few times. V and J are TRBV10-3 and TRBJ1-5, with D possibly being TRBD1 (5 bases). V lost 0 bases and J 6 bases, leaving 15 bases between the germline ends. The CDR3 spans 16 residues. CDR1 is ENHRY, CDR2 SYGVKD, per germline. The CDR3 bases are TGTGCCATCAGTGAGTCGGGAGGGGTGGGCGGTCAGCCCCAGCATTTT. Protein product: CAISESGGVGGQPQHF.

This clonotype has a handful of counts. This chain links TRBV12-3 or TRBV12-4 with TRBJ1-5, with D maybe TRBD1 (5 bases). Trimming shortened V by 5 bases and J by 3 bases, and 20 bases separated the two germline ends. This CDR3 is 17 amino acids long. CDR3 protein: CASSPTHGGRANQPQHF. The CDR3 DNA follows: TGTGCCAGCAGTCCAACCCACGGGGGAAGGGCCAATCAGCCCCAGCATTTT.

This clonotype occurred a few times. The chain combines TRBV24-1 with TRBJ2-4; D unclear. The CDR3 is 16 amino acids. CDR1 and CDR2 (germline): KGHDR, SFDVKD. Trimming took 9 bases from V and 0 from J, leaving 17 bases between them. As DNA, the CDR3 is TGTGCCACCGAGATTCTGGACGGCTTAGCCAAAAACATTCAGTACTTC. This encodes CATEILDGLAKNIQYF.

The rearrangement uses TRBV2 and TRBJ2-5; D is ambiguous. V was shortened by 4 bases and J by 4 bases, with 7 bases between the two germline ends. The germline CDR1 and CDR2 sequences are SNHLY and FYNNEI. The CDR3 is 12 residues long. The CDR3 sequence: CASSASAETQYF. DNA for the CDR3: TGTGCCAGCAGTGCCAGCGCAGAGACCCAGTACTTC.

The chain recombines TRBV4-3 with TRBJ2-6; the D gene is possibly TRBD1 (6 bases). This CDR3 has 14 residues. V was trimmed by 3 bases and J by 8 bases, leaving 11 bases between them. CDR1 is LGHNA, CDR2 YSLEER, per germline. CDR3 in DNA: TGCGCCAGCAGCCATGACAGGATTTCCAACGTCCTGACTTTC. Translation gives CASSHDRISNVLTF.

This clonotype was seen only a few times. The genes are TRBV12-5 and TRBJ2-7; TRBD1 is a possible D gene (6 bases). Germline V CDR1 and CDR2: LGHNT, FRNRAP. The CDR3 loop spans 14 amino acids. Trimming shortened V by 1 base and J by 4 bases, and 11 bases separated the two germline ends. The DNA for the CDR3 is TGTGCTAGTGGTTTGGGCCAGGGGAGATACGAGCAGTACTTC. Translated, it gives CASGLGQGRYEQYF.

The chain has TRBV24-1 and TRBJ2-2; D unclear. CDR3 length equals 15 residues. From germline, CDR1 is KGHDR and CDR2 SFDVKD. Trimming took off 3 bases at V and 2 bases at J, with 9 bases between the two ends. The CDR3 region has the DNA TGTGCCACCAGTGATCACATCCTTAACACCGGGGAGCTGTTTTTT. The encoded protein is CATSDHILNTGELFF.

This clonotype was counted only a few times. This chain links TRBV12-3 or TRBV12-4 with TRBJ2-5; D may be TRBD2 (7 bases). V lost 4 bases, J lost 5 bases, and 14 bases lay in between. The CDR3 is 14 amino acids. The CDR3 protein is CASSSPGGRETQYF. Written as DNA, the CDR3 is TGTGCCAGCAGTTCCCCGGGGGGCAGGGAGACCCAGTACTTC.

This clonotype was seen more than once but under ten times. This chain uses TRBV7-8 with TRBJ2-1; 12 nucleotides match TRBD2. The CDR3 is 17 amino acids. CDR1 is SGHVS and CDR2 is FQNEAQ in the germline V gene. Germline trimming cut 5 bases from V and 3 bases from J; bases unmatched to any gene: 8. The CDR3 sequence is CASSLRLAGELYNEQFF. In nucleotides, the CDR3 is TGTGCCAGCAGCCTAAGACTAGCGGGGGAGCTCTACAATGAGCAGTTCTTC.

This clonotype was seen a handful of times. The chain is built from TRBV6-1 and TRBJ2-2; no definite D call. With 6 bases removed from V and 1 base from J, the gap between germline ends came to 9 bases. CDR3 size: 14 residues. Germline loops: CDR1 MNHNS, CDR2 SASEGT. As DNA, the CDR3 is TGTGCCAGCAGATGGATTGAGAACACCGGGGAGCTGTTTTTT. This sequence encodes CASRWIENTGELFF.

A few counts support this clonotype. This chain joins TRBV2 and TRBJ1-4; no firm D call. Germline V CDR1 and CDR2: SNHLY, FYNNEI. With 8 bases removed from V and 8 bases from J, the gap between germline ends came to 12 bases. This CDR3 region has 12 residues. The CDR3 nucleotides are TGTGCCAGCCATAAAGCGAGCGAAAAACTGTTTTTT. The encoded protein is CASHKASEKLFF.

In this sample, this clonotype turned up many times. The V gene is TRBV5-6, the J gene TRBJ2-7; no clear D. CDR3 length: 14 residues. Trimming cost V 6 bases and J 3 bases, with 16 bases left between them. The germline CDR1 and CDR2 sequences are SGHDT and YYEEEE. CDR3 nucleotides: TGTGCCAGCACCAAGGGAAGGGAACACTACGAGCAGTACTTC. Translation: CASTKGREHYEQYF. The full variable domain, its missing parts supplied by reference TRBV5-6 and TRBJ2-7, is DAGVTQSPTHLIKTRGQQVTLRCSPKSGHDTVSWYQQALGQGPQFIFQYYEEEERQRGNFPDRFSGHQFPNYSSELNVNALLLGDSALYLCASTKGREHYEQYFGPGTRLTVT.

The chain recombines TRBV12-3 or TRBV12-4 with TRBJ2-7; no clear D. The CDR3 sequence is 12 residues long. V lost 6 bases and J lost 2, with 8 bases in between. The CDR3 coding sequence is TGTGCCAGCAGCCTTAGACCCTACGAGCAGTACTTC. Protein product: CASSLRPYEQYF.

This clonotype was found a few times. The DNA of the CDR3 is TGTGCCACCAGCAGTGAAACCGCAAGACAATCTACGCAGTATTTT. This gives the protein CATSSETARQSTQYF. The V call is TRBV15, the J call TRBJ2-3; D is ambiguous. V lost 3 bases, J lost 8 bases, and 18 bases lay in between. Germline assignment: CDR1 LNHNV and CDR2 YYDKDF (reference sequence). The CDR3 runs to 15 residues.

The gene calls are TRBV20-1 and TRBJ2-4, with D tentatively TRBD1 (6 bases). CDR1 and CDR2 from the germline V gene are DFQATT and SNEGSKA (reference sequence). V lost 5 bases, J lost 7 bases, and 15 bases lay in between. This CDR3 is built from 13 residues. CDR3 in DNA: TGCAGTGCTGGCCGGGACATCGGCAACATTCAGTACTTC. Its translation is CSAGRDIGNIQYF.

This clonotype showed up many times. The genes are TRBV12-3 or TRBV12-4 and TRBJ2-6, with unresolved D. The V and J ends lost 3 bases and 1 base respectively, with 4 bases between them. The CDR3 has 14 amino acids. CDR3 DNA: TGTGCCAGCAGTTTTGGGTCTGGGGCCAACGTCCTGACTTTC. Protein sequence: CASSFGSGANVLTF.

This clonotype showed up many times. J is TRBJ1-6 and V is TRBV28; D gene uncertain. Germline V gene data show CDR1 as MDHEN and CDR2 as SYDVKM. Trimming took off 3 bases at V and 8 bases at J, with 11 bases between the two ends. The CDR3 spans 14 residues. The CDR3 protein is CASSFKQPDSPLHF. As DNA, the CDR3 is TGTGCCAGCAGTTTTAAACAGCCAGATTCACCCCTCCACTTT.

The rearrangement joins TRBV5-1 to TRBJ2-3; D possibly uses TRBD1 or TRBD2 (6 bases each). Trimming left V 1 base short and J 2 bases short, with 14 bases between. Germline CDR1 reads SGHRS; CDR2 reads YFSETQ. The CDR3 contains 16 residues. This CDR3 reads CASSLLTGADTDTQYF. CDR3 sequence (DNA): TGCGCCAGCAGCTTGTTGACGGGGGCAGACACAGATACGCAGTATTTT. Complete variable domain (other parts from reference TRBV5-1 and TRBJ2-3): KAGVTQTPRYLIKTRGQQVTLSCSPISGHRSVSWYQQTPGQGLQFLFEYFSETQRNKGNFPGRFSGRQFSNSRSEMNVSTLELGDSALYLCASSLLTGADTDTQYFGPGTRLTVL.

Only a few counts were recorded for this clonotype. The CDR3: CASSFRTGREAFF. The CDR3 region has the DNA TGCGCCAGCAGCTTTAGAACAGGACGGGAAGCTTTCTTT. This rearrangement joins TRBV5-1 to TRBJ1-1, with D tentatively TRBD1 (5 bases). CDR3 length: 13 amino acids. Trimming shortened V by 2 bases and J by 8 bases, and 13 bases separated the two germline ends. CDR1 is SGHRS, CDR2 YFSETQ, per germline.

The chain recombines TRBV29-1 with TRBJ1-2; TRBD1 aligns across 10 bases. CDR3 length: 16 amino acids. Germline V gene lookup returns CDR1 SQVTM and CDR2 ANQGSEA. The V and J ends lost 4 bases and 2 bases, in that order; junction bases with no gene match: 10. The CDR3 DNA follows: TGCAGCGTTGGGTCTTCTGGGACAGGGGCAAACTATGGCTACACCTTC. As protein: CSVGSSGTGANYGYTF.